This T cell receptor (beta chain) appears in the sequencing data of a study of blood T cell repertoires in COVID-19. Study background: Italy, Spain and the United States were the sources of the convalescent and acute COVID-19 samples. PBMCs, B-cell-depleted T cells, or T cells were the source of the cDNA or gDNA that made up the material.

Germline CDR1 reads LGHDT; CDR2 reads YNNKEL (reference sequence). This CDR3 spans 16 amino acids. V was cut by 1 base and J by 5 bases, with 15 bases left in between. Source study methods: How many nucleated cells were present was estimated from reference gene primer amplification. Sequencing used immunoSEQ multiplex PCR; TCRdb keeps in-frame clones, though not all of them. V and J calls plus clone size are reproduced from that table; the DNA served to infer D and trimming. The data show approximately 300,000 clones, 90% seen once. What was sequenced was peripheral blood. This TCR derives from a woman in her forties with COVID-19, enrolled during active disease. The rearrangement uses TRBV3-1 (or the pseudogene TRBV3-2) and TRBJ1-5; D unclear. CDR3 region: CASSQGYFAEDQPQHF. DNA for the CDR3: TGTGCCAGCAGCCAAGGGTATTTTGCGGAAGATCAGCCCCAGCATTTT.